Below, one T cell receptor beta chain is given with its context. This CDR3 region has 16 residues. Germline V gene sequence: CDR1 SGHNT, CDR2 YYREEE (reference sequence). V was clipped by 4 bases and J by 5 bases; unmatched bases: 7. Per the study methods: Researchers report that nucleated cell counts were estimated from reference gene primer amplification. The table came from immunoSEQ multiplex PCR; TCRdb's copy has only in-frame clones and leaves some out. V and J calls and clone size are as listed in that table; D and trimming were resolved from the DNA. The sample yields roughly 140,000 clones, approximately 82% seen once. The data derive from a study of blood T cell repertoires in COVID-19. Study background: T cells, B-cell-depleted T cells, or PBMCs provided the cDNA or gDNA that served as material.

This chain connects TRBV5-4 to TRBJ2-3; 13 nucleotides line up with TRBD2. The receptor was derived from a woman in her 50s with acute or convalescent COVID-19. The sample consisted of peripheral blood. The CDR3 spells CASSQRLAGGLDTQYF. CDR3 sequence (DNA): TGTGCCAGCAGCCAAAGACTAGCGGGAGGCCTAGATACGCAGTATTTT.